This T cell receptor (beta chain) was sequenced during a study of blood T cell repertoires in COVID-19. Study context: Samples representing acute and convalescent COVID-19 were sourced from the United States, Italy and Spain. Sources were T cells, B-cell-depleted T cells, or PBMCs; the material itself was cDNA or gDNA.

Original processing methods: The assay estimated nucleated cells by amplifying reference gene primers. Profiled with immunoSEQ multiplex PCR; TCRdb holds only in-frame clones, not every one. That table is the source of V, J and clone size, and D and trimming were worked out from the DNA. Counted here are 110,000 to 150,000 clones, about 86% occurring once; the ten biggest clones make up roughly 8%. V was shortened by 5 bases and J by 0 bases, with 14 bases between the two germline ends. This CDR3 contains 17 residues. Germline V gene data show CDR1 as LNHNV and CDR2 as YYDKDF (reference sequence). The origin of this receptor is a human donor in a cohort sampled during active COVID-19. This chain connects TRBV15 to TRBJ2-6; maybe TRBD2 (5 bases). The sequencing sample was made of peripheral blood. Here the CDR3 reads CATSPEQGSSGANVLTF. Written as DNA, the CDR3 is TGTGCCACCAGCCCCGAGCAAGGGAGCTCTGGGGCCAACGTCCTGACTTTC.